Each of the 30 T cell receptor beta chains below was sequenced from the same sample in a study of T-cell memory formation after mild COVID-19. TCRdb re-analysed the 5' RACE reads in MiXCR, keeping a single row per CDR3 protein. The repertoire holds over 150,000 distinct CDR3 sequences, with about 18% as singletons. Material for sequencing was PBMCs or a T cell subset sorted from them (not recorded which). All receptors derive from a young man who had mild COVID-19 (a few samples of this study predate the infection). Cell type and time point are not known.

The J gene is TRBJ2-3, the V gene TRBV11-1, with 9 nucleotides matching TRBD1. The V gene's germline CDR1 is SGHAT and CDR2 FQDESV (reference sequence). This CDR3 is built from 14 residues. J lost 6 bases, V lost 2 bases, and 3 bases had no gene match. In DNA, the CDR3 is TGTGCCAGCAGCTTATGGACAGGGGTTGATACGCAGTATTTT. It codes for CASSLWTGVDTQYF. Together with reference TRBV11-1 and TRBJ2-3, the CDR3 gives the full variable domain: EAEVAQSPRYKITEKSQAVAFWCDPISGHATLYWYRQILGQGPELLVQFQDESVVDDSQLPKDRFSAERLKGVDSTLKIQPAELGDSAMYLCASSLWTGVDTQYFGPGTRLTVL.

This clonotype occurred many times. The CDR3 sequence is CASTFGQGAIAQYF. The CDR3 DNA is TGTGCCAGCACCTTCGGACAGGGGGCTATTGCGCAGTATTTT. The rearrangement uses TRBV7-2 and TRBJ2-3; TRBD1 aligns across 11 bases. The V gene's germline CDR1 is SGHTA and CDR2 FQGNSA. J was trimmed by 10 bases and V by 7 bases; bases with no gene match: 10. The CDR3 covers 14 residues.

This clonotype was counted only a few times. V and J are TRBV12-3 or TRBV12-4 and TRBJ1-1, with a weak D call TRBD1 (5 bases). The V gene lost 2 bases and the J gene lost 1 base, with 8 bases spanning the gap. The CDR3 covers 14 residues. The CDR3 here is CASSLQGRNTEAFF. DNA for the CDR3: TGTGCCAGCAGTTTACAGGGACGGAACACTGAAGCTTTCTTT.

This chain links TRBV11-2 with TRBJ2-3; the match to TRBD2 covers 14 bases. This CDR3 contains 17 residues. Trimming took 5 bases from V and 1 from J; bases not matched to a gene: 5. Germline lookup yields CDR1 SGHAT and CDR2 FQNNGV. The CDR3 sequence: CASSTGTSGGRTDTQYF. The CDR3 DNA reads TGTGCCAGCAGCACCGGGACTAGCGGGGGCCGCACAGATACGCAGTATTTT.

The sample holds many counts of this clonotype. The V and J genes are TRBV5-6 and TRBJ2-5; 11 bases are a match to TRBD2. There are 14 residues in the CDR3. V lost 3 bases to trimming and J lost 4 bases; unmatched junction nucleotides: 2. Germline loops: CDR1 SGHDT, CDR2 YYEEEE. CDR3 nucleotides: TGTGCCAGCAGCTCCGGGACTAGCGGAGAGACCCAGTACTTC. Translation: CASSSGTSGETQYF. Full variable domain (missing parts from reference TRBV5-6 and TRBJ2-5): DAGVTQSPTHLIKTRGQQVTLRCSPKSGHDTVSWYQQALGQGPQFIFQYYEEEERQRGNFPDRFSGHQFPNYSSELNVNALLLGDSALYLCASSSGTSGETQYFGPGTRLLVL.

The chain employs TRBV9 and TRBJ1-5, with D unclear. V lost 6 bases and J 3 bases, leaving 13 bases between the germline ends. Germline CDR1 and CDR2: SGDLS and YYNGEE. The CDR3 consists of 14 residues. The CDR3 region is CASNDGENNQPQHF. Written as DNA, the CDR3 is TGTGCCAGCAATGATGGGGAAAACAATCAGCCCCAGCATTTT.

The chain combines TRBV7-2 with TRBJ1-1; the match to TRBD1 covers 7 bases. V lost 2 bases to trimming and J lost 3 bases; unmatched junction nucleotides: 6. This CDR3 has 15 amino acids. Germline V gene data show CDR1 as SGHTA and CDR2 as FQGNSA. The DNA of the CDR3 is TGTGCCAGCAGCTTAAGTTACAGGGGAGACACTGAAGCTTTCTTT. Translated, it gives CASSLSYRGDTEAFF.

In this sample, this clonotype turned up a few times. The V and J genes are TRBV20-1 and TRBJ2-5; 8 bases line up with TRBD2. With V trimmed by 5 bases and J by 1 base, 6 bases remained unmatched. The V gene's germline CDR1 is DFQATT and CDR2 SNEGSKA (reference sequence). The CDR3 sequence is 14 residues long. CDR3 nucleotide sequence: TGCAGTGCTTCTCTGGCGGGGGGCCAAGAGACCCAGTACTTC. Translating it yields CSASLAGGQETQYF.

This clonotype has just one count. With a much larger clone just one base away, this may be a read error. This sequence joins TRBV6-2 or TRBV6-3 and TRBJ1-5; possible D gene TRBD1, 5 bases. The CDR3 is 14 residues long. Per germline, CDR1 MNHEY and CDR2 SVGEGT. The CDR3 DNA sequence: TGTGCCAGCAGTTACGATTTATCGGGGCAGCCCAAGCATTTT. Protein product: CASSYDLSGQPKHF.

The chain joins TRBV20-1 to TRBJ2-6; 8 bases line up with TRBD1. Germline CDR1 is DFQATT and CDR2 is SNEGSKA (reference sequence). This CDR3 region has 15 residues. V lost 2 bases, J lost 3 bases, and 3 bases stayed unmatched. The CDR3 here is CSARTGGDGANVLTF. The CDR3 DNA reads as TGCAGTGCTAGAACAGGGGGAGATGGGGCCAACGTCCTGACTTTC.

This clonotype has at least ten counts. The V call is TRBV7-2, the J call TRBJ2-5; 7 bases align to TRBD2. The CDR3 runs 15 residues. The germline V gene has CDR1 SGHTA and CDR2 FQGNSA. V lost 1 base to trimming and J lost 3 bases; unmatched junction nucleotides: 5. The CDR3 region is CASSLGGAGEETQYF. CDR3 sequence (DNA): TGTGCCAGCAGCTTAGGAGGGGCGGGGGAAGAGACCCAGTACTTC.

This clonotype has a handful of counts. The V call is TRBV7-2, the J call TRBJ1-3; D gene ambiguous. Trimming removed 0 bases at V and 0 bases at J, with 6 bases between. Germline values: CDR1 SGHTA, CDR2 FQGNSA. This CDR3 is built from 15 residues. CDR3: CASSLAANSGNTIYF. The CDR3 DNA reads TGTGCCAGCAGCTTAGCGGCCAACTCTGGAAACACCATATATTTT. Using reference TRBV7-2 and TRBJ1-3 for the parts outside the CDR3, the full variable domain is GAGVSQSPSNKVTEKGKDVELRCDPISGHTALYWYRQSLGQGLEFLIYFQGNSAPDKSGLPSDRFSAERTGGSVSTLTIQRTQQEDSAVYLCASSLAANSGNTIYFGEGSWLTVV.

This chain connects TRBV5-6 to TRBJ2-7; D possibly matches TRBD1 or TRBD2 (5 bases each). The ends were cut back, 4 bases at V and 2 bases at J, with 7 bases in the middle. Germline CDR1 is SGHDT and CDR2 is YYEEEE. This CDR3 is built from 12 residues. The CDR3 nucleotides are TGTGCCAGCAGCCTGGGGGCCTACGAGCAGTACGTC. It yields the protein CASSLGAYEQYV.

The rearrangement uses TRBV7-9 and TRBJ2-5; 9 bases fit TRBD2. V lost 3 bases and J lost 5; bases outside the gene matches: 7. Per the germline V gene, CDR1 is SEHNR and CDR2 is FQNEAQ (reference sequence). The CDR3 has 15 amino acids. The CDR3 protein is CASSFWRGGRETQYF. The CDR3 nucleotides read TGTGCCAGCAGCTTCTGGCGGGGGGGCCGGGAGACCCAGTACTTC.

This clonotype was detected only a few times. Here the CDR3 reads CASSRAGGGDTQYF. CDR3 DNA sequence: TGTGCCAGCAGTAGGGCGGGGGGCGGTGATACGCAGTATTTT. The chain joins TRBV27 to TRBJ2-3; 8 bases map to TRBD2. The junction had 7 bases not matched to a gene; V was cut back by 5 bases and J by 6 bases. CDR3 length: 14 residues. Germline CDR1 MNHEY, CDR2 SMNVEV (reference sequence).

V usage is TRBV5-4 and J usage is TRBJ2-5; the match to TRBD2 covers 12 bases. The CDR3 has 15 amino acids. Germline V gene data show CDR1 as SGHNT and CDR2 as YYREEE (reference sequence). Trimming removed 4 bases from V and 4 bases from J; junction bases left unmatched: 5. The CDR3 reads CASSPSGGAGETQYF. The DNA for the CDR3 is TGTGCCAGCAGCCCTAGCGGGGGGGCGGGAGAGACCCAGTACTTC. Full variable domain (missing parts from reference TRBV5-4 and TRBJ2-5): ETGVTQSPTHLIKTRGQQVTLRCSSQSGHNTVSWYQQALGQGPQFIFQYYREEENGRGNFPPRFSGLQFPNYSSELNVNALELDDSALYLCASSPSGGAGETQYFGPGTRLLVL.

V and J are TRBV20-1 and TRBJ2-7; perhaps D is TRBD1 or TRBD2 (5 bases each). Germline V lookup: CDR1 DFQATT, CDR2 SNEGSKA (reference sequence). The V end was cut by 2 bases, the J end by 5 bases, with 7 bases between. The length of the CDR3 is 11 residues. The CDR3 protein is CSARSGHEQYF. The CDR3 nucleotides read TGCAGTGCTAGATCGGGGCACGAGCAGTACTTC.

This clonotype occurred a few times. The chain joins TRBV5-1 to TRBJ1-6; D is perhaps TRBD1 (5 bases). This CDR3 comprises 16 residues. V gave up 0 bases and J gave up 8 bases, with 15 bases separating them. Germline V gene lookup returns CDR1 SGHRS and CDR2 YFSETQ. This CDR3 reads CASSLVGRSGDSPLHF. DNA of the CDR3: TGCGCCAGCAGCTTGGTAGGGAGGTCGGGGGATTCACCCCTCCACTTT.

This clonotype was picked up many times. This chain joins TRBV10-3 and TRBJ2-5; tentative D call: TRBD2 (6 bases). Per germline, CDR1 ENHRY and CDR2 SYGVKD. The ends were cut back, 0 bases at V and 7 bases at J, with 12 bases in the middle. This CDR3 has 14 amino acids. CDR3 bases: TGTGCCATCAGTGAGTCGGTCCAGGGAGGGACCCAGTACTTC. This gives the protein CAISESVQGGTQYF.

V gene TRBV18 combines with J gene TRBJ2-1, with D perhaps TRBD2 (6 bases). With 4 bases removed from V and 7 bases from J, the gap between germline ends came to 14 bases. The germline V gene has CDR1 KGHSH and CDR2 LQKENI. This CDR3 is built from 14 residues. CDR3: CASSRPGERNEQFF. Written as DNA, the CDR3 is TGTGCCAGCTCACGTCCGGGGGAAAGGAATGAGCAGTTCTTC. The full variable domain, completed using reference TRBV18 and TRBJ2-1, is NAGVMQNPRHLVRRRGQEARLRCSPMKGHSHVYWYRQLPEEGLKFMVYLQKENIIDESGMPKERFSAEFPKEGPSILRIQQVVRGDSAAYFCASSRPGERNEQFFGPGTRLTVL.

As regards this clonotype: Relative to the germline gene, one junction end is altered; a read error may explain this. The rearrangement links TRBV7-2 to TRBJ2-5; 8 bases agree with TRBD2. CDR1 and CDR2 from the germline V gene are SGHTA and FQGNSA. The CDR3 is made up of 14 amino acids. The CDR3 coding sequence is TGTGCCAGCAGCGTAGCGGGGTGGCAAGAGACCCAGTACTTC. It specifies CASSVAGWQETQYF.

CDR3 sequence reads: CASSPRTGHTEAFF. The CDR3 DNA reads TGTGCCAGCAGCCCTCGGACGGGTCACACTGAAGCTTTCTTT. The rearrangement joins TRBV7-9 to TRBJ1-1; the D is unclear. Trimming pared 5 bases from V and 3 bases from J, leaving 13 bases between. CDR1 is SEHNR, CDR2 FQNEAQ, per germline (reference sequence). CDR3 size: 14 residues. Together with reference TRBV7-9 and TRBJ1-1, the CDR3 gives the full variable domain: DTGVSQNPRHKITKRGQNVTFRCDPISEHNRLYWYRQTLGQGPEFLTYFQNEAQLEKSRLLSDRFSAERPKGSFSTLEIQRTEQGDSAMYLCASSPRTGHTEAFFGQGTRLTVV.

This clonotype was seen a few times. This chain links TRBV6-2 or TRBV6-3 with TRBJ2-7; either TRBD1 or TRBD2 may supply D (5 bases each). This CDR3 region has 14 residues. Between the trimmed V and J ends, which lost 1 base and 4 bases, there was a span of 11 bases. CDR1 MNHEY and CDR2 SVGEGT come from the germline V gene. This chain's CDR3 is CASSYWDARYEQYF. CDR3 nucleotide sequence: TGTGCCAGCAGTTACTGGGACGCAAGGTACGAGCAGTACTTC.

This clonotype was seen only a few times. The rearrangement links TRBV12-3 or TRBV12-4 to TRBJ1-4; a possible D gene is TRBD1 (6 bases). Trimming stripped 5 bases from V and 4 bases from J, with 11 bases between. This CDR3 is built from 14 residues. The CDR3 region is CASSQGGSNEKLFF. The CDR3 coding sequence is TGTGCCAGCAGTCAAGGGGGGAGTAATGAAAAACTGTTTTTT.

This clonotype has ten or more counts. This chain connects TRBV9 to TRBJ2-5; D is possibly TRBD1 or TRBD2 (5 bases each). The germline V gene has CDR1 SGDLS and CDR2 YYNGEE. The CDR3 consists of 16 residues. Trimming left V 0 bases short and J 5 bases short, with 17 bases between. CDR3 in DNA: TGTGCCAGCAGCGTAGAGGGGACGGCCCTCGGGGAGACCCAGTACTTC. Protein: CASSVEGTALGETQYF. Combining the CDR3 with reference TRBV9 and TRBJ2-5 gives the whole variable domain DSGVTQTPKHLITATGQRVTLRCSPRSGDLSVYWYQQSLDQGLQFLIQYYNGEERAKGNILERFSAQQFPDLHSELNLSSLELGDSALYFCASSVEGTALGETQYFGPGTRLLVL.

Ten or more counts support this clonotype. The rearrangement joins TRBV12-3 or TRBV12-4 to TRBJ2-7, with unresolved D. Trimming shortened V by 4 bases and J by 0 bases, and 10 bases separated the two germline ends. This CDR3 comprises 14 residues. Written as DNA, the CDR3 is TGTGCCAGCAGTTCCGAAGGTCACTCCTACGAGCAGTACTTC. Translating it yields CASSSEGHSYEQYF.

This clonotype came up a few times. The gene calls are TRBV28 and TRBJ2-3; 9 nucleotides agree with TRBD2. The germline gives CDR1 MDHEN, CDR2 SYDVKM. Trimming removed 4 bases from V and 4 bases from J; junction bases left unmatched: 12. This CDR3 has 17 amino acids. CDR3 sequence reads: CASSSLSLAGLSDTQYF. DNA for the CDR3: TGTGCCAGCAGTTCCCTTTCTCTAGCGGGGCTATCAGATACGCAGTATTTT.

J is TRBJ1-2 and V is TRBV5-8; perhaps TRBD1 as D (5 bases). V lost 1 base to trimming and J lost 7 bases, with 14 bases between them. Germline loops: CDR1 SGHTS, CDR2 YDEGEE. The CDR3 consists of 14 residues. For the CDR3, the DNA is TGTGCCAGCAGCTTGTCGCAAGTGGGGGGTGGCTACACCTTC. Its translation: CASSLSQVGGGYTF.

The chain carries TRBV24-1 and TRBJ2-7; a possible D gene is TRBD1 (5 bases). The CDR3 runs 13 residues. The V and J ends lost 4 bases and 3 bases respectively, with 9 bases between them. The germline CDR1 and CDR2 sequences are KGHDR and SFDVKD. CDR3 nucleotide sequence: TGTGCCACCAGTGACGGGCAGGGCTACGAGCAGTACGTC. This gives the protein CATSDGQGYEQYV.

In its sample, this clonotype was seen a few times. Here the CDR3 DNA reads TGCGCCAGCAGCTTGGAGTCAGCGGGGAGTGAGCAGTTCTTC. Amino acid sequence: CASSLESAGSEQFF. The J gene is TRBJ2-1, the V gene TRBV5-1, with TRBD2 matching over 7 bases. V lost 0 bases, J lost 9 bases, and 6 bases stayed unmatched. Germline assignment: CDR1 SGHRS and CDR2 YFSETQ. There are 14 residues in the CDR3.